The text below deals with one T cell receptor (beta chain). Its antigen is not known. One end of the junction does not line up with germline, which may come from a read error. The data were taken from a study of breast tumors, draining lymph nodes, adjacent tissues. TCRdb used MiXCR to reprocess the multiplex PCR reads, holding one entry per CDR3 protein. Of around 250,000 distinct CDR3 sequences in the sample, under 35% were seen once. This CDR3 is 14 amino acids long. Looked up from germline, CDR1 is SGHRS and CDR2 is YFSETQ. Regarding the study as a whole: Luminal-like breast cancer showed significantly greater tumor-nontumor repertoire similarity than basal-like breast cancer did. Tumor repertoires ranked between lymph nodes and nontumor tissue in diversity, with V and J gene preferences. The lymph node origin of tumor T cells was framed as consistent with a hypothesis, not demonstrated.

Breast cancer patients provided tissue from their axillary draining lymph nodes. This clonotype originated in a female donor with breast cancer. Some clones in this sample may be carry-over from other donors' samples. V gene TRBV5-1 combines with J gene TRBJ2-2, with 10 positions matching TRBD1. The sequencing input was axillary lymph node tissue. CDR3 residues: CASSNRDRGGEQFF. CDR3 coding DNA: TGCGCCAGCAGCAACCGGGACAGGGGTGGTGAGCAGTTTTTT.